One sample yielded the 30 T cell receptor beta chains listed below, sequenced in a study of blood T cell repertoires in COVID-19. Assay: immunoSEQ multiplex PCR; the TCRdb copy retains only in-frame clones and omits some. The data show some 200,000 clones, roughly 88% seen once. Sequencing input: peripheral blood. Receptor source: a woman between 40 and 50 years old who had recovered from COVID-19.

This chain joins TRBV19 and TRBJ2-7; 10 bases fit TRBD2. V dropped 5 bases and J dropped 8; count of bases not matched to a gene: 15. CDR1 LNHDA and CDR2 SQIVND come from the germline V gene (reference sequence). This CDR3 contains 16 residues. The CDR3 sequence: CASSPSPSGGNHKQYF. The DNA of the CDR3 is TGTGCCAGTAGTCCTTCCCCTAGCGGGGGAAACCACAAGCAGTACTTC.

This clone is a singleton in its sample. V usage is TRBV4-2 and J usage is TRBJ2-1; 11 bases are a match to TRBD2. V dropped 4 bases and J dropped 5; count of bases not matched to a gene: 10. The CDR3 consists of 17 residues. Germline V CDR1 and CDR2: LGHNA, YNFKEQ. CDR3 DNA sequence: TGTGCCAGCAGCCTCGCGACCGGGACTAGCGGAAACAATGAGCAGTTCTTC. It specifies CASSLATGTSGNNEQFF.

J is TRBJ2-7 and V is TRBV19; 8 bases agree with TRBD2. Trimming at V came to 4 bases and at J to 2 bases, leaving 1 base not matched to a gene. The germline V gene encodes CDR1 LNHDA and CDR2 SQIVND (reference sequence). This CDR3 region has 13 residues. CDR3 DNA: TGTGCCAGTAGTACGGGACTAGCCTACGAGCAGTACTTC. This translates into CASSTGLAYEQYF.

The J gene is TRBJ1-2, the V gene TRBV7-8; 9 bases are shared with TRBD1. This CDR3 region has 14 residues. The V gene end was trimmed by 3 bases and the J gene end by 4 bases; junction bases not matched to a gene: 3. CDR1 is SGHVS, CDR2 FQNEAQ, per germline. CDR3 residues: CASSLGTGFYGYTF. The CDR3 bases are TGTGCCAGCAGCTTGGGGACAGGGTTCTATGGCTACACCTTC.

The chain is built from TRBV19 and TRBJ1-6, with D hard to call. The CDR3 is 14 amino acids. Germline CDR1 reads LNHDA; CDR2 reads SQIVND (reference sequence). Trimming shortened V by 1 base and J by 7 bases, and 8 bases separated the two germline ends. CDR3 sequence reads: CASSIGTSNSPLHF. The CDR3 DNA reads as TGTGCCAGTAGTATAGGAACTTCGAATTCACCCCTCCACTTT.

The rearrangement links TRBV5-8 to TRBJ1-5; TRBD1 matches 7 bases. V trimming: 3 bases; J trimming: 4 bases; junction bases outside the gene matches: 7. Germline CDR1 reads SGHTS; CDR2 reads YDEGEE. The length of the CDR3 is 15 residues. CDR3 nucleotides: TGTGCCAGCAGCTCCCGACAGGGCGTAAATCAGCCCCAGCATTTT. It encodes CASSSRQGVNQPQHF.

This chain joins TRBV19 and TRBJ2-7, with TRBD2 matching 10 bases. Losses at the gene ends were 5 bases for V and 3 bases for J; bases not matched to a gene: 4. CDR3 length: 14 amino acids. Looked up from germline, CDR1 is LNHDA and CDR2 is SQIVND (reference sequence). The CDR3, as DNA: TGTGCCAGTAGTGTCCTAGCGGGGGACTACGAGCAGTACTTC. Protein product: CASSVLAGDYEQYF.

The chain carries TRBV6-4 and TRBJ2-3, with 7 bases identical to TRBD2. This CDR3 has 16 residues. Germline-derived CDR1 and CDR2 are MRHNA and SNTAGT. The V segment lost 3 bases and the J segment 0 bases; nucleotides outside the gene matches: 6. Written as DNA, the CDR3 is TGTGCCAGCAGTGATGTAGCGGGCTCTAGCACAGATACGCAGTATTTT. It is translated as CASSDVAGSSTDTQYF.

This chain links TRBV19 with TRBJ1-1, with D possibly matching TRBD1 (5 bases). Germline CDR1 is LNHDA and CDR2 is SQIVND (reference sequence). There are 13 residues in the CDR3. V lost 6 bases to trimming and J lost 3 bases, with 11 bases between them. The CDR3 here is CASSPEGDTEAFF. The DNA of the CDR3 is TGTGCCAGTAGCCCCGAAGGGGACACTGAAGCTTTCTTT.

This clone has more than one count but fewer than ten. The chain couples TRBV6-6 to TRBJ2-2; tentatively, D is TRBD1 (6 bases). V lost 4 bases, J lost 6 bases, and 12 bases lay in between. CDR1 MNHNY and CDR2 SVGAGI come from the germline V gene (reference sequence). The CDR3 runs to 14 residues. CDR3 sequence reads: CASSSTGWAGELFF. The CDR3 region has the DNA TGTGCCAGCAGTTCCACAGGGTGGGCCGGGGAGCTGTTTTTT.

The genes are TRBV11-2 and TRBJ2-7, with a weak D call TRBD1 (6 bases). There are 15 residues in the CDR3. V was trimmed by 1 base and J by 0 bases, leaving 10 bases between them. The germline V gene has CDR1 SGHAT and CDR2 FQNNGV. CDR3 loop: CASSLVRDTSYEQYF. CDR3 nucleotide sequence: TGTGCCAGCAGCTTAGTTAGGGACACCTCCTACGAGCAGTACTTC.

CDR3 sequence reads: CASSQDQGTSGNNEQFF. CDR3 nucleotide sequence: TGTGCCAGCAGCCAAGATCAGGGGACTAGCGGGAACAATGAGCAGTTCTTC. The genes are TRBV3-1 (or the pseudogene TRBV3-2) and TRBJ2-1; 13 nucleotides agree with TRBD2. The germline gives CDR1 LGHDT, CDR2 YNNKEL (reference sequence). This CDR3 spans 17 amino acids. V lost 0 bases, J lost 5 bases, and 4 bases stayed unmatched.

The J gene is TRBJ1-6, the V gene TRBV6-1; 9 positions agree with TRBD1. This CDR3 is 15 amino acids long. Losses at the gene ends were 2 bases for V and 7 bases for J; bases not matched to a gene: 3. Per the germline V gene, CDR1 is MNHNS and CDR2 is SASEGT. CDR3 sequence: CASSERQGVNSPLHF. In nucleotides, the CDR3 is TGTGCCAGCAGTGAAAGACAGGGGGTCAATTCACCCCTCCACTTT.

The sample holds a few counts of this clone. CDR3 bases: TGTGCCAGCAGTCCCTCCGAGACAGGGGGTATAGCTTTCTTT. Its translation is CASSPSETGGIAFF. The rearrangement uses TRBV3-1 (or the pseudogene TRBV3-2) and TRBJ1-1, with 9 bases matching TRBD1. Trimming removed 6 bases from V and 10 bases from J; junction bases left unmatched: 12. Germline CDR1 is LGHDT and CDR2 is YNNKEL (reference sequence). The CDR3 runs 14 residues.

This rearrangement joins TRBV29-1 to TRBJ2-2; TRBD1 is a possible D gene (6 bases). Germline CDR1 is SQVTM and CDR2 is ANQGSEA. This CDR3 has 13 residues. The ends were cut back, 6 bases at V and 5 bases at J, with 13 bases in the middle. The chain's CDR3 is CSVGTTWTGELFF. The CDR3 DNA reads TGCAGCGTAGGGACAACCTGGACCGGGGAGCTGTTTTTT.

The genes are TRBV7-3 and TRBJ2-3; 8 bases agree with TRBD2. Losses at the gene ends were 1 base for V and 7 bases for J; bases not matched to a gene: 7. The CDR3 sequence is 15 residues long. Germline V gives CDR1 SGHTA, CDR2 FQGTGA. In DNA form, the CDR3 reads TGTGCCAGCAGCTTAAGTCCCGCGGGGGGACATACGCAGTATTTT. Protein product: CASSLSPAGGHTQYF.

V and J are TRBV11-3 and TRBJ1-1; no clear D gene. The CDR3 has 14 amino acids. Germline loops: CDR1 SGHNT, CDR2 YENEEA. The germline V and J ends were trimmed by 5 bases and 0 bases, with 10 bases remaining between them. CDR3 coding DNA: TGTGCCAGCAGCCAACCTCTACTGAACACTGAAGCTTTCTTT. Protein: CASSQPLLNTEAFF.

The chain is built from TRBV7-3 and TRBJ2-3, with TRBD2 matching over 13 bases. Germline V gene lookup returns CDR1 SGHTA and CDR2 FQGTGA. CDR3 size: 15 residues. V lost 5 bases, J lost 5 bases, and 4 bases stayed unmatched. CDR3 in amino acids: CASSQGLAGVDTQYF. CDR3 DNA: TGTGCCAGCAGCCAAGGACTAGCGGGGGTAGATACGCAGTATTTT.

The CDR3 DNA sequence: TGTGCCAGCAGCTCAACAGGGGCGGGGGAGCAGTACTTC. Amino acid sequence: CASSSTGAGEQYF. This chain links TRBV5-6 with TRBJ2-7; TRBD1 might be the D (7 bases). Germline values: CDR1 SGHDT, CDR2 YYEEEE. The CDR3 contains 13 residues. Trimming removed 3 bases at V and 7 bases at J, with 14 bases between.

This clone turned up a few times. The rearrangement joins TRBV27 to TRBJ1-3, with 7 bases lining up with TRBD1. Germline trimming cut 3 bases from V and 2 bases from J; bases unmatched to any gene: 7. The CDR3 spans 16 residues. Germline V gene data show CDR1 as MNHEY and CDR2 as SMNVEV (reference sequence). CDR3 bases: TGTGCCAGCAGTTTCTCCGGGACAGATCCTGGAAACACCATATATTTT. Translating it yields CASSFSGTDPGNTIYF.

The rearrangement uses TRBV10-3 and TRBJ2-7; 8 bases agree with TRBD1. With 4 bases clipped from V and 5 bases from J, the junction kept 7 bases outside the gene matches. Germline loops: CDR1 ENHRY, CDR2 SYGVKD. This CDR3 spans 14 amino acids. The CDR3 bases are TGTGCCATCAGTGGTAGCAGGGGGCGGGACGAGCAGTACTTC. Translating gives CAISGSRGRDEQYF.

The CDR3 here is CASRETANTGELFF. For the CDR3, the DNA is TGTGCCAGCAGAGAAACAGCGAACACCGGGGAGCTGTTTTTT. The chain employs TRBV6-6 and TRBJ2-2; D remains ambiguous. V dropped 6 bases and J dropped 0 bases, with 8 bases sitting between them. There are 14 residues in the CDR3. Germline V CDR1 and CDR2: MNHNY, SVGAGI (reference sequence).

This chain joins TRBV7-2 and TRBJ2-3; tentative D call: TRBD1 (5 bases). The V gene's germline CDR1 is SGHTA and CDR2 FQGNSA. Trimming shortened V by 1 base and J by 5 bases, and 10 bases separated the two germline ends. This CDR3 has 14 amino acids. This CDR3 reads CASSLDAGQDTQYF. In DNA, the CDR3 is TGTGCCAGCAGCTTAGATGCAGGGCAAGATACGCAGTATTTT.

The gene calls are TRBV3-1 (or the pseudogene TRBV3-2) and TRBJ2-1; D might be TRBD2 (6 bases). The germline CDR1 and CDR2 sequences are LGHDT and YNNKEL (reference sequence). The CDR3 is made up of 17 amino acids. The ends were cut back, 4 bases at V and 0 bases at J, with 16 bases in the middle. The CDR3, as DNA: TGTGCCAGCAGCCCCCGTTCCGGGGGAAGCTCCTACAATGAGCAGTTCTTC. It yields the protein CASSPRSGGSSYNEQFF.

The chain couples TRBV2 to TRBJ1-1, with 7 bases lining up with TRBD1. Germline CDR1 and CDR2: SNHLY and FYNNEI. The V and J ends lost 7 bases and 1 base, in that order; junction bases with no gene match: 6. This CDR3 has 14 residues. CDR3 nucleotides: TGTGCCAGCATAATCGGGACAGCGAACACTGAAGCTTTCTTT. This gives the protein CASIIGTANTEAFF.

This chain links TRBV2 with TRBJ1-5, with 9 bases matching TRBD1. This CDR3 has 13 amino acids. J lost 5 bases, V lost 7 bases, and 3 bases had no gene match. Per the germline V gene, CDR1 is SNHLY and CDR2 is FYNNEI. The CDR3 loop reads CASTGTGHQPQHF. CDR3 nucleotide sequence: TGTGCCAGCACCGGGACAGGGCATCAGCCCCAGCATTTT. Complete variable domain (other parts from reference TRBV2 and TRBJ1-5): EPEVTQTPSHQVTQMGQEVILRCVPISNHLYFYWYRQILGQKVEFLVSFYNNEISEKSEIFDDQFSVERPDGSNFTLKIRSTKLEDSAMYFCASTGTGHQPQHFGDGTRLSIL.

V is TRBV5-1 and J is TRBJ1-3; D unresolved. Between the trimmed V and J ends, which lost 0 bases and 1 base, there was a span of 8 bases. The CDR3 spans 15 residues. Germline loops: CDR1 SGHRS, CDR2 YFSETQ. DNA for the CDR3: TGCGCCAGCAGCTTGGCCCCCGGTTCTGGAAACACCATATATTTT. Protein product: CASSLAPGSGNTIYF.

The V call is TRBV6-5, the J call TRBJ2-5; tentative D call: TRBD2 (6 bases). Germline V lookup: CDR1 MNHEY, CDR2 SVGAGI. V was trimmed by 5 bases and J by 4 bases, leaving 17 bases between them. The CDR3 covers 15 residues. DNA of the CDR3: TGTGCCAGCAGTAGAAGGGACTTGGGCGGAGAGACCCAGTACTTC. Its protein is CASSRRDLGGETQYF.

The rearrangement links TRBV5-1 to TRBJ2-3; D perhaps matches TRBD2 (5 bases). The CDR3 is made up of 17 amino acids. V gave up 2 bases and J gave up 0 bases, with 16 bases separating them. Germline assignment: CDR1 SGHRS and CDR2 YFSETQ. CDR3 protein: CASSFGVERSSTDTQYF. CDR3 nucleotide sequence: TGCGCCAGCAGCTTCGGGGTGGAGAGGTCTAGCACAGATACGCAGTATTTT.

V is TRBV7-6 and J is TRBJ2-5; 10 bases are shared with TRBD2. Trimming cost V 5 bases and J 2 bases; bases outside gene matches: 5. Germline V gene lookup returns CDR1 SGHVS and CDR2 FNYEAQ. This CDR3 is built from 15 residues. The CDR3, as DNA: TGTGCCAGCAGCCCAACTAGCGGGGCGCAAGAGACCCAGTACTTC. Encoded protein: CASSPTSGAQETQYF.